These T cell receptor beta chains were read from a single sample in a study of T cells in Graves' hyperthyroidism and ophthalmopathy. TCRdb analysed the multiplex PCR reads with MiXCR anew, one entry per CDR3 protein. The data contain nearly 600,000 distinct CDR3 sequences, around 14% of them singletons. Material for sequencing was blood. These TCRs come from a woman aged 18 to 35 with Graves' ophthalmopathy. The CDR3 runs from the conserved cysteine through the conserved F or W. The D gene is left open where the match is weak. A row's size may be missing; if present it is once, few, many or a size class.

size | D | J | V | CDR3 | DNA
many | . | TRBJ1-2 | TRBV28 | CATPTETGYGYTF | TGTGCCACTCCGACCGAGACGGGCTATGGCTACACCTTC
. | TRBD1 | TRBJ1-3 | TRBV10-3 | CAISGTVSGNTIYF | TGTGCCATCAGCGGGACAGTCTCTGGAAACACCATATATTTT
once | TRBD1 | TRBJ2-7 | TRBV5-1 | CASSAGQGAGEQYF | TGCGCCAGCAGCGCGGGACAGGGGGCGGGTGAGCAGTACTTC
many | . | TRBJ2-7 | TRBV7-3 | CASSLTGDTSSYEQYF | TGTGCCAGCAGCTTAACCGGGGACACGAGCTCCTACGAGCAGTACTTC
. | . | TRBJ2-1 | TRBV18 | CASSFRQAGTSFDNEQFF | TGTGCCAGCTCATTTCGACAAGCCGGGACGTCTTTCGACAATGAGCAGTTCTTC
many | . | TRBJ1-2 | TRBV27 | CASSLSSTGRYTF | TGTGCCAGCAGTTTATCCTCGACAGGCCGCTACACCTTC
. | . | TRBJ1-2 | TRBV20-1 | CSVGERTGKNYGYTF | TGCAGTGTGGGAGAAAGGACGGGTAAAAACTATGGCTACACCTTC
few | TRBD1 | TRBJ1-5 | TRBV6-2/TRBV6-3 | CASSYTDRVVQPQHF | TGTGCCAGCAGTTACACGGACAGGGTAGTTCAGCCCCAGCATTTT
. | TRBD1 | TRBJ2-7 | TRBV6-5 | CASSYLGQGTDEQYF | TGTGCCAGCAGTTACCTCGGACAGGGGACCGACGAGCAGTACTTC
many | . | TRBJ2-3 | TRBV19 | CASNLRLSSTDTQYF | TGTGCCAGCAATCTACGACTCTCTAGCACAGATACGCAGTATTTT
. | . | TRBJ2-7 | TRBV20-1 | CSASGTAPFGREQYF | TGCAGTGCTAGCGGGACAGCGCCCTTTGGGAGGGAGCAGTACTTC
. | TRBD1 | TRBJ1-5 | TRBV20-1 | CSASTGVGQPQHF | TGCAGTGCTTCTACAGGGGTCGGGCAGCCCCAGCATTTT
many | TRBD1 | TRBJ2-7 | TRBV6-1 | CASSYTGAEQYF | TGTGCCAGCAGTTACACAGGGGCCGAGCAGTACTTC
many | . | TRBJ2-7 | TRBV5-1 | CASSFRTYPYEQYF | TGCGCCAGCAGCTTTCGGACTTACCCCTACGAGCAGTACTTC
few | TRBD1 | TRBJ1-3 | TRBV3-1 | CASSQDRLLDRGNTIYF | TGTGCCAGCAGCCAAGATCGCCTATTGGACAGGGGAAACACCATATATTTT
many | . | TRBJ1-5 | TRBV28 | CASSWSNQPQHF | TGTGCCAGCAGTTGGAGCAATCAGCCCCAGCATTTT
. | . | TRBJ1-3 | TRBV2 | CASRSERSGNTIYF | TGTGCCAGCAGATCCGAACGATCTGGAAACACCATATATTTT
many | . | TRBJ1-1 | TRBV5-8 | CASSLAGFEAFF | TGTGCCAGCAGCTTGGCAGGGTTTGAAGCTTTCTTT
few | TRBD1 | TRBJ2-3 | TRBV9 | CASSVAGTADTQYF | TGTGCCAGCAGCGTAGCCGGGACAGCAGATACGCAGTATTTT
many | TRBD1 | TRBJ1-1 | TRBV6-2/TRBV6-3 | CASTQDRVGAFF | TGTGCCAGCACCCAGGACAGGGTTGGAGCTTTCTTT
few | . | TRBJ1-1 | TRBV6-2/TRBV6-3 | CATYLGRETEAFF | TGTGCCACCTACCTTGGGCGGGAGACTGAAGCTTTCTTT
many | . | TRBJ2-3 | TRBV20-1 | CSAAGSGGTDTQYF | TGCAGTGCCGCGGGTAGTGGGGGCACAGATACGCAGTATTTT
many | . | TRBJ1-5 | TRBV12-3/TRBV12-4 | CASSSGRLPNQPQHF | TGTGCCAGCAGTTCCGGCCGGCTTCCCAATCAGCCCCAGCATTTT
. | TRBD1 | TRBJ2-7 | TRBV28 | CASRDRPYEQYF | TGTGCCAGCCGGGACAGGCCCTACGAGCAGTACTTC
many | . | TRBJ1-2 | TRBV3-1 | CASSQSNDYGYTF | TGTGCCAGCAGCCAAAGCAACGATTATGGCTACACCTTC
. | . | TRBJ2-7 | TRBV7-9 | CASSFGDSEQYF | TGTGCCAGCAGCTTCGGGGATTCCGAGCAGTACTTC
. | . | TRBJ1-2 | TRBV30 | CAWSVREGFNYGYTF | TGTGCCTGGAGTGTACGGGAAGGATTTAACTATGGCTACACCTTC
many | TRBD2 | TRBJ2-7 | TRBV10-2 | CASSDPGLAASYEQYF | TGCGCCAGCAGTGATCCCGGACTAGCGGCCTCCTACGAGCAGTACTTC
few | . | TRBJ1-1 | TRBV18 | CASSPRGINTEAFF | TGTGCCAGCTCACCGAGGGGGATTAACACTGAAGCTTTCTTT
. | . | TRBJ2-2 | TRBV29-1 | CSALTGTNIGELFF | TGCAGCGCTCTGACGGGAACGAACATCGGGGAGCTGTTTTTT
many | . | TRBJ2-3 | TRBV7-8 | CAAEQAGGDTQYF | TGTGCCGCCGAACAAGCTGGGGGAGATACGCAGTATTTT
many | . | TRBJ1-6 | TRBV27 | CASSFQRNNSPLHF | TGTGCCAGCAGTTTTCAACGGAATAATTCACCCCTCCACTTT
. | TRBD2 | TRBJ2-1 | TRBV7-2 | CASSRLAGASSEQFF | TGTGCCAGCAGTCGACTAGCGGGAGCCTCCAGTGAGCAGTTCTTC
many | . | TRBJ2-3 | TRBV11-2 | CASSLAAVPRDTQYF | TGTGCCAGCAGCTTAGCGGCCGTCCCCAGGGATACGCAGTATTTT
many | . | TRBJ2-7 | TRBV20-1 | CSARDRRGEQYF | TGCAGTGCTAGAGATCGCCGGGGCGAGCAGTACTTC
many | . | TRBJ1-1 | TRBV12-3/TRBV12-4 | CASSLDRLMNTEAFF | TGTGCCAGCAGTTTAGATCGGTTAATGAACACTGAAGCTTTCTTT
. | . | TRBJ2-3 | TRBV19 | CASSIRRSDTQYF | TGTGCCAGTAGTATTCGGCGATCAGATACGCAGTATTTT